A selection of T cell receptor beta chains follows, all from one sample in a study of blood T cells in healthy people across ages. TCRdb re-analysed the 5' RACE reads in MiXCR, keeping a single row per CDR3 protein. This table holds some 790,000 distinct CDR3 sequences, 25% to 35% found once. Material: blood. These TCRs come from an elderly woman in good health. Both conserved end residues are part of each CDR3. A D gene is named only where the DNA matches it firmly. Clone sizes are given selectively: once, few, many, or a class where the clone is expanded.

abundance	v_gene	j_gene	d_gene	CDR3aa	CDR3nt
-	TRBV4-3	TRBJ1-1	-	CASSQEGRGHTEAFF	TGCGCCAGCAGCCAAGAAGGCAGGGGCCACACTGAAGCTTTCTTT
-	TRBV4-1	TRBJ1-5	-	CASSQEWVLRGNQPQHF	TGCGCCAGCAGCCAAGAATGGGTCCTACGGGGCAATCAGCCCCAGCATTTT
many	TRBV6-5	TRBJ1-2	-	CASSYDRKNYGYTF	TGTGCCAGCAGTTATGATAGAAAGAACTATGGCTACACCTTC
many	TRBV28	TRBJ1-2	-	CASSSGLYYGYTF	TGTGCCAGCAGCTCAGGGCTTTACTATGGCTACACCTTC
many	TRBV12-3/TRBV12-4	TRBJ2-6	-	CASSLRGFSGANVLTF	TGTGCCAGCAGTTTAAGGGGCTTCTCTGGGGCCAACGTCCTGACTTTC
few	TRBV5-1	TRBJ2-5	TRBD1	CASSWGDRAHEQYF	TGCGCCAGCAGCTGGGGGGACAGGGCCCATGAGCAGTACTTC
many	TRBV20-1	TRBJ2-5	-	CSARPPQGGRAPGAETQYF	TGCAGTGCTAGACCCCCCCAGGGGGGCCGGGCCCCGGGCGCAGAGACCCAGTACTTC
-	TRBV5-5	TRBJ1-2	TRBD1	CASSSRGTDLYGYTF	TGTGCCAGCAGTTCCCGAGGGACAGACCTTTATGGCTACACCTTC
few	TRBV10-1	TRBJ1-2	TRBD1	CASSPSRDSMGYTF	TGCGCCAGCAGTCCCTCCCGGGACAGTATGGGCTACACCTTC
many	TRBV5-1	TRBJ2-1	-	CASSLDRYNEQFF	TGCGCCAGCAGCTTGGACAGATACAATGAGCAGTTCTTC
many	TRBV12-3/TRBV12-4	TRBJ1-1	-	CASTTAGSPLNTEAFF	TGTGCCAGCACTACCGCCGGTTCGCCCCTGAACACTGAAGCTTTCTTT
-	TRBV30	TRBJ2-5	-	CACQGFGETQYF	TGTGCCTGCCAGGGATTTGGAGAGACCCAGTACTTC
many	TRBV6-2/TRBV6-3	TRBJ2-7	-	CASSSWDGRYEQYF	TGTGCCAGCAGTTCCTGGGACGGGAGATACGAGCAGTACTTC
many	TRBV7-2	TRBJ1-5	-	CASSLKGEGDGISNQPQHF	TGTGCCAGCAGCTTAAAAGGGGAGGGGGACGGCATTAGCAATCAGCCCCAGCATTTT
many	TRBV5-1	TRBJ2-6	TRBD1	CASSQQGNPGANVLTF	TGCGCCAGCAGCCAACAGGGGAACCCTGGGGCCAACGTCCTGACTTTC
many	TRBV3-1	TRBJ1-6	-	CASSQDETTNSPLHF	TGTGCCAGCAGCCAAGATGAGACAACCAATTCACCCCTCCACTTT
-	TRBV19	TRBJ2-2	-	CASSTGQQNTGELFF	TGTGCCAGTAGCACCGGACAGCAGAACACCGGGGAGCTGTTTTTT
-	TRBV5-6	TRBJ1-5	-	CACSLAGDQPQHF	TGTGCCTGCAGCTTGGCGGGGGATCAGCCCCAGCATTTT
-	TRBV6-5	TRBJ2-3	TRBD2	CASRLLSSGGRDTQYF	TGTGCCAGCAGATTACTGTCTAGCGGGGGGAGGGATACGCAGTATTTT
many	TRBV20-1	TRBJ2-1	-	CSARLGGVSYNEQFF	TGCAGTGCTAGATTGGGGGGAGTCTCCTACAATGAGCAGTTCTTC
many	TRBV4-3	TRBJ2-1	-	CASSQDGNNEQFF	TGCGCCAGCAGCCAAGACGGTAACAATGAGCAGTTCTTC
-	TRBV7-2	TRBJ2-7	TRBD2	CASSLVASGGSSYEQYF	TGTGCCAGCAGCTTAGTCGCGAGCGGGGGATCCTCCTACGAGCAGTACTTC
many	TRBV12-3/TRBV12-4	TRBJ2-3	-	CASRQGTSPGTDTQYF	TGTGCCAGCAGACAAGGGACTTCCCCCGGGACAGATACGCAGTATTTT
many	TRBV7-9	TRBJ1-1	TRBD1	CASSRRTGPNTEAFF	TGTGCCAGCAGCAGAAGGACAGGCCCCAACACTGAAGCTTTCTTT
many	TRBV15	TRBJ2-1	-	CATSRDWGSNEQFF	TGTGCCACCAGCAGAGATTGGGGGAGCAATGAGCAGTTCTTC
-	TRBV7-2	TRBJ2-1	TRBD2	CASSLVAGTSGYNEQFF	TGTGCCAGCAGCTTAGTAGCCGGGACTAGCGGCTACAATGAGCAGTTCTTC
-	TRBV5-1	TRBJ2-6	TRBD1	CASSSGTGGTGANVLTF	TGCGCCAGCAGTTCCGGGACAGGGGGCACGGGGGCCAACGTCCTGACTTTC
many	TRBV29-1	TRBJ1-2	-	CSVEDRRRGYGYTF	TGCAGCGTTGAAGATAGGCGCAGGGGCTATGGCTACACCTTC
-	TRBV3-1	TRBJ1-2	-	CASSRDLGLGYTF	TGTGCCAGCAGCCGGGACTTGGGGTTGGGCTACACCTTC
many	TRBV5-1	TRBJ2-3	TRBD2	CASSLAGGVVDTQYF	TGCGCCAGCAGCTTGGCCGGGGGGGTAGTAGATACGCAGTATTTT
few	TRBV2	TRBJ1-2	TRBD1	CASNDRGLNYGYTF	TGTGCCAGCAATGACAGGGGACTTAACTATGGCTACACCTTC
many	TRBV6-2/TRBV6-3	TRBJ2-7	TRBD1	CASSYQGTGRIPYEQYF	TGTGCCAGCAGTTACCAAGGGACAGGGAGGATTCCCTACGAGCAGTACTTC
few	TRBV6-6	TRBJ1-2	TRBD1	CASRRDRGDYGYTF	TGTGCCAGCAGGAGGGACAGGGGCGACTATGGCTACACCTTC
many	TRBV15	TRBJ2-1	TRBD1	CATSRDGTGYNEQFF	TGTGCCACCAGCAGAGATGGGACAGGGTACAATGAGCAGTTCTTC
few	TRBV6-5	TRBJ1-5	-	CASSYKSTGQPQHF	TGTGCCAGCAGTTACAAATCAACCGGGCAGCCCCAGCATTTT
many	TRBV7-2	TRBJ2-3	-	CASSLDRQGTDTQYF	TGTGCCAGCAGCCTGGATAGACAGGGCACAGATACGCAGTATTTT
-	TRBV6-1	TRBJ2-1	-	CASSDRGSEQFF	TGTGCCAGCAGTGACCGTGGATCCGAGCAGTTCTTC
-	TRBV6-2/TRBV6-3	TRBJ1-1	TRBD1	CASSTQGQGVEAFF	TGTGCCAGCAGTACTCAGGGACAGGGGGTTGAAGCTTTCTTT
many	TRBV7-2	TRBJ1-4	-	CASSQYTATNEKLFF	TGTGCCAGCAGCCAATACACCGCAACTAATGAAAAACTGTTTTTT
-	TRBV11-2	TRBJ1-2	-	CASSFVGAFPSRSNYGYTF	TGTGCCAGCAGCTTTGTGGGGGCCTTTCCCTCTAGATCTAACTATGGCTACACCTTC
-	TRBV3-1	TRBJ1-2	TRBD1	CASRPGQNYGHTF	TGTGCCAGCAGGCCGGGACAGAACTATGGCCACACCTTC
many	TRBV6-6	TRBJ1-1	-	CASRGATEAFF	TGTGCCAGCCGGGGAGCCACTGAAGCTTTCTTT
few	TRBV7-9	TRBJ1-1	-	CASSLAGVRDSNTEAFF	TGTGCCAGCAGCTTAGCGGGTGTGAGGGATTCGAACACTGAAGCTTTCTTT
many	TRBV7-2	TRBJ2-1	TRBD2	CASSLAGRGLGEQFF	TGTGCCAGCAGCTTAGCTGGGAGGGGCCTCGGTGAGCAGTTCTTC
many	TRBV24-1	TRBJ1-2	-	CATKQGASGDYGYTF	TGTGCCACCAAGCAAGGGGCTAGTGGGGACTATGGCTACACCTTC
few	TRBV6-6	TRBJ2-2	TRBD1	CASRTAFGQGFTGELFF	TGTGCCAGCAGAACCGCTTTTGGACAGGGGTTCACCGGGGAGCTGTTTTTT
few	TRBV15	TRBJ1-1	-	CATSRDRSANTEAFF	TGTGCCACCAGCAGAGATCGGTCGGCGAACACTGAAGCTTTCTTT
few	TRBV12-3/TRBV12-4	TRBJ1-2	-	CASSLRRESNYGYTF	TGTGCCAGCAGTTTAAGACGGGAATCTAACTATGGCTACACCTTC
many	TRBV20-1	TRBJ2-3	TRBD1	CSASPSRDRARPDTQYF	TGCAGTGCTAGCCCGTCCAGGGACAGGGCGCGCCCAGATACGCAGTATTTT
-	TRBV28	TRBJ1-1	-	CASSLFRWDFVGAFF	TGTGCCAGCAGTTTATTCCGGTGGGACTTTGTGGGAGCTTTCTTT
-	TRBV28	TRBJ2-7	TRBD2	CASTIAGGPLRSSYEQYF	TGTGCCAGCACCATAGCGGGAGGTCCATTGAGGAGCTCCTACGAGCAGTACTTC
many	TRBV27	TRBJ2-1	TRBD2	CASSSSGTSGGGQFF	TGTGCCAGCAGTTCGTCCGGGACTAGCGGGGGTGGGCAGTTCTTC
few	TRBV20-1	TRBJ1-4	TRBD1	CSARARGTGYATNEKLFF	TGCAGTGCTAGAGCAAGAGGGACAGGGTATGCAACTAATGAAAAACTGTTTTTT
-	TRBV12-3/TRBV12-4	TRBJ2-5	TRBD2	CASSLGTSGGAWETQYF	TGTGCCAGCAGTTTGGGGACTAGCGGGGGGGCCTGGGAGACCCAGTACTTC
-	TRBV7-9	TRBJ1-5	-	CASSLAVPFNSNQPQHF	TGTGCCAGCAGCTTAGCAGTTCCATTCAATAGCAATCAGCCCCAGCATTTT
many	TRBV10-3	TRBJ2-1	TRBD2	CAISDATSGINEQFF	TGTGCCATCAGTGACGCGACTAGCGGGATTAATGAGCAGTTCTTC
-	TRBV5-4	TRBJ2-1	-	CASSLYGETQFF	TGTGCCAGCAGCTTGTACGGGGAGACCCAGTTCTTC
-	TRBV7-2	TRBJ1-2	-	CASTFRDVVTYGYTF	TGTGCCAGCACCTTCCGGGACGTCGTGACCTATGGCTACACCTTC
many	TRBV20-1	TRBJ1-2	TRBD1	CSASSSRGRGTNYGYTF	TGCAGTGCTAGCAGTAGCAGGGGGCGCGGGACTAACTATGGCTACACCTTC
-	TRBV29-1	TRBJ2-7	-	CSAIRPGGEQYF	TGCAGCGCGATTCGACCTGGAGGAGAGCAGTACTTC